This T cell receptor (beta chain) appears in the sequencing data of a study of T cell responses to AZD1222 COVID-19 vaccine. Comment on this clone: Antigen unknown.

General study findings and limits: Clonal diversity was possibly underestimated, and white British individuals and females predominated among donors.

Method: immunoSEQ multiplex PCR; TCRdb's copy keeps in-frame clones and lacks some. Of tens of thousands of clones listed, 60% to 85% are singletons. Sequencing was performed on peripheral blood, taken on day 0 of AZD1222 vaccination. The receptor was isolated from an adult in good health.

CDR3 amino acids: CASSPDRVRTQYF. CDR3 in DNA: TGTGCCAGCAGCCCCGACCGAGTAAGAACGCAGTATTTT. The chain links TRBV7-8 to TRBJ2-3; unclear D gene. The CDR3 extends over 13 amino acids. From germline, CDR1 is SGHVS and CDR2 FQNEAQ. The V gene lost 5 bases and the J gene lost 9 bases, with 15 bases spanning the gap. Looking up the rest from reference TRBV7-8 and TRBJ2-3 gives the full variable domain: GAGVSQSPRYKVAKRGQDVALRCDPISGHVSLFWYQQALGQGPEFLTYFQNEAQLDKSGLPSDRFFAERPEGSVSTLKIQRTQQEDSAVYLCASSPDRVRTQYFGPGTRLTVL.